This TCR beta chain was documented in a study of CD8+ T cells in alopecia areata. Points from the study as a whole: In blood and scalp, many expanded lesional clones persisted during tofacitinib.

As to treatment: oral pan-JAK inhibitor, 5-10 mg twice daily. Sorting of PBMCs yielded the CD4+ and CD8+ T cells. RNA was extracted and reverse transcribed into cDNA as the sequencing template. The assay was immunoSEQ multiplex PCR, and TCRdb's table has in-frame clones only and misses some. This table has some 190,000 clones, about half appearing once. A remark on this clone: Antigen specificity is unknown.

The V gene end was trimmed by 4 bases and the J gene end by 3 bases; junction bases not matched to a gene: 14. The CDR3 length is 17 residues. Germline values: CDR1 LGHNA, CDR2 YNFKEQ. The chain is built from TRBV4-2 and TRBJ1-1; 7 positions agree with TRBD1. Sequencing used CD8+ T cells sorted from blood, obtained at week 52, from a patient treated with tofacitinib. The source is a human donor with alopecia areata. The CDR3 here is CASSPREGGATDTEAFF. The CDR3 coding sequence is TGTGCCAGCAGCCCTCGAGAAGGGGGCGCGACGGACACTGAAGCTTTCTTT.